This TCR beta chain appears in the sequencing data of a study of blood T cell repertoires in COVID-19 (dated by TCRdb to the early 2020s). As for the study more broadly: Samples covering the acute and convalescent phases of COVID-19 were provided by collaborators in the United States, Italy and Spain. The sample metadata nearly always contained a de-identified subject ID, COVID-19 status, age in years and sex. The prospective study material was composed of cDNA or gDNA derived from T cells, B-cell-depleted T cells, or PBMCs. Where HLA class I and class II types were available, the types were taken from metadata supplied by the sample provider, not from assay-based typing. Samples came from the ongoing ImmuneRACE study (first 160 participants) plus 1,254 subjects from 6 global collaborators. The repertoires were made available in a free public database intended to serve as a resource for research on the immune response to SARS-CoV-2. The dataset comprised deeply sampled blood TCRbeta repertoires from subjects exposed to, actively infected with, or recovered from COVID-19.

What the research found in general, with its limitations: The quantity of clinical and demographic metadata differed by source and by participant and was supplied without curation.

As to this clone: It lacks a known antigen. Qualities for individual bases were not recorded, and no much larger clone is one base off.

Looking up the germline V gene yields CDR1 SGHVS and CDR2 FQNEAQ. V and J lose 6 bases and 6 bases, and a span of 18 bases separates them. The CDR3 measures 14 amino acids from cysteine to phenylalanine. The entry retains the CDR3 DNA only, 42 bases that are in frame from base 1. Collaborating institutions collected whole blood in K2EDTA tubes following their own protocols. For TCRbeta analysis, collaborators shipped samples in one of three forms: frozen whole blood, isolated PBMCs, or DNA extracted from either of those sample types. TCRbeta CDR3 regions were amplified from genomic DNA by means of the immunoSEQ Assay, a bias-controlled multiplex PCR. The published analysis was carried out like this. Within the assay, amplification of reference gene primers was used to estimate how many nucleated cells each sample contained. To quantify the absolute abundance of each unique TCRbeta CDR3 rearrangement, sequence reads were collapsed and filtered. For each sample, productive Simpson clonality was calculated as the square root of Simpson's diversity index over productive rearrangements. This is the immuneACCESS table as TCRdb keeps it, with only in-frame sequences that have V and J called. A part of the clones is gone; compared with another copy, unresolved V genes explain less than half, and the rest is unexplained. The DNA was the basis for D and trimming; V, J and clone size are from that table. The sample table shows roughly 90,000 clones, and around four fifths are seen once. The top ten hold roughly 2.1% of the sample.

The chain is assembled from TRBV7-8 and TRBJ2-7; TRBD1 is perhaps the D gene, given 5 matching bases. Sequenced sample: peripheral blood. This TCR came from a woman in her 70s with acute or convalescent COVID-19. At the DNA level, the sequence is TGTGCCAGCAGGCATTACGACAGTTATTTCGAGCAGTACTTC. This gives the protein CASRHYDSYFEQYF.